This TCR beta chain was recovered during a study of regulatory T cells in long-lasting Graves disease. Study-level information: Newly diagnosed Graves' patients had taken antithyroid drugs under 3 months.

Time point in this sample: newly diagnosed GD, antithyroid drugs for less than 3 months. Researchers made the TCR library from RNA that was extracted from PBMCs. The source of the patients was an endocrinology department in Xi'an, China. This clonotype was seen ten or more times. Its antigen is as yet unknown. Study-wide results and caveats: New patients shared fewer public clonotypes (approximately 1,000) than persistent patients did (2,741). Preferential use of TRBV28, TRBJ1-2 and TRBJ2-5 was seen in persistent disease.

Relying on iRepertoire HTBI primers and Arm-PCR of CDR3 regions, the team built TCR beta libraries. From the multiplex PCR reads, TCRdb called clonotypes with MiXCR, one entry per CDR3 protein. The sample records 450,000 to 600,000 distinct CDR3 sequences, about 17% being singletons. The V gene end was trimmed by 0 bases and the J gene end by 5 bases; junction bases not matched to a gene: 6. Germline CDR1 and CDR2: SGHVS and FNYEAQ. CDR3 length: 15 amino acids. The same data also contributed to another study, on T cells in Graves' hyperthyroidism and ophthalmopathy.

The genes are TRBV7-6 and TRBJ2-5; 7 bases agree with TRBD2. This TCR was recovered from a man aged 40-49 years with Graves disease. Sequencing was performed on peripheral blood mononuclear cells (PBMCs), taken at new diagnosis, from a patient treated with antithyroid drugs. In DNA, the CDR3 is TGTGCCAGCAGCTTAGCCGGCGGGGAGGGGGAGACCCAGTACTTC. This translates into CASSLAGGEGETQYF.